This TCR beta chain came from a study of T cells in narcolepsy. General study results and limits: Autoreactive clonotypes reportedly recurred in blood of same and different patients, not controls.

This clone has more than one count but fewer than ten. Its antigen is still unknown. TCRdb's copy holds only in-frame clones and misses some; the assay was immunoSEQ multiplex PCR. The sample includes about 27,000 clones, about four fifths of them seen just once. Sequencing was carried out using memory (CD45RA-) CD4+ T cells from blood. The source is a human donor in good health.

The CDR3 DNA reads TGCGCCAGCAATCTGGGCCACGAGCAGTACTTC. Translated, it gives CASNLGHEQYF. The gene calls are TRBV10-1 and TRBJ2-7; no reliable D call. Germline V gene sequence: CDR1 WNHNN, CDR2 SYGVQD (reference sequence). Trimming left V 7 bases short and J 5 bases short, with 9 bases between. The CDR3 covers 11 residues.